The following is a T cell receptor beta chain sequence with its context. Its antigen is not identified. These data originate in a study of long-term antiretroviral therapy in people with HIV. Study results and caveats: Documentation of ART adherence, viral resistance or therapy changes was absent. Repertoire composition at all time points was dominated by clones that had expanded before ART.

At survey level, the immunoSEQ assay was run in its v3.0 version. Generated by immunoSEQ multiplex PCR, the TCRdb table keeps only in-frame clones and is missing some. Here the sample spans about 35,000 clones, over 75% being singletons. Germline CDR1 SEHNR, CDR2 FQNEAQ (reference sequence). Trimming pared 5 bases from V and 2 bases from J, leaving 20 bases between. The CDR3 has 17 amino acids. People in the study who had HIV all got their treatment in the United States. This receptor was obtained from a man younger than 35 with HIV. Sequenced here: unsorted PBMCs, sampled 2.2 years after starting antiretroviral therapy. This chain uses TRBV7-9 with TRBJ2-3; unclear D gene. CDR3 sequence reads: CASSTQVLVSHTDTQYF. In DNA form, the CDR3 reads TGTGCCAGCAGCACCCAGGTGCTAGTATCACACACAGATACGCAGTATTTT.